This paragraph reports one T cell receptor beta chain. What it recognizes is unknown. The sample comes from a study of response to subunit inactivated influenza vaccine. Trimming stripped 0 bases from V and 3 bases from J, with 6 bases between. This CDR3 has 13 amino acids. Germline V gene sequence: CDR1 DFQATT, CDR2 SNEGSKA (reference sequence). Each CDR3 protein is one row after TCRdb ran MiXCR on the RT-PCR reads. The sample holds about 530,000 distinct CDR3 sequences, around 11% seen once. Study observations and caveats: With each seasonal influenza vaccination, the authors suggested, few new T cells are recruited.

The sample in question was PBMCs from blood, obtained on the day of vaccination. This receptor was identified in a man over 45 who received an inactivated influenza vaccine. This chain joins TRBV20-1 and TRBJ2-4; D is uncertain. The CDR3 spells CSARDPNKNIQYF. The CDR3 DNA reads as TGCAGTGCTAGAGATCCGAACAAAAACATTCAGTACTTC.